This passage covers 31 T cell receptor beta chains from one sample sequenced in a study of CD8+ T cells in alopecia areata. The sequencing template was cDNA reverse transcribed from extracted RNA. Assay: immunoSEQ multiplex PCR; the TCRdb copy retains only in-frame clones and omits some. The sample has 200,000 to 250,000 clones; around two fifths are singletons. Treatment indicated: oral pan-JAK inhibitor, 5-10 mg twice daily. The sample was CD4+ T cells sorted from blood, taken between weeks 30 and 35, from a patient treated with tofacitinib. These receptors were collected from a human donor with alopecia areata.

The chain combines TRBV12-5 with TRBJ1-5; D remains ambiguous. Germline V gene sequence: CDR1 LGHNT, CDR2 FRNRAP. Trimming took off 0 bases at V and 4 bases at J, with 16 bases between the two ends. The CDR3 totals 17 residues. The CDR3 coding sequence is TGTGCTAGTGGTTTGGTACTGGGCAGGCTGGCTAATCAGCCCCAGCATTTT. Amino acids: CASGLVLGRLANQPQHF.

The chain is built from TRBV25-1 and TRBJ2-7; 8 nucleotides match TRBD1. Trimming at V came to 6 bases and at J to 4 bases, leaving 11 bases not matched to a gene. The CDR3 extends over 15 amino acids. In germline, CDR1 is MGHDK, CDR2 SYGVNS. CDR3 protein: CASRRGTGGKYEQYF. DNA of the CDR3: TGTGCCAGCAGAAGAGGGACAGGAGGAAAGTACGAGCAGTACTTC.

There are a few counts of this clone. The J gene is TRBJ2-4, the V gene TRBV30; TRBD2 aligns across 9 bases. This CDR3 region has 18 residues. The V gene's germline CDR1 is GTSNPN and CDR2 SVGIG (reference sequence). V was pared by 0 bases and J by 0 bases, with 9 bases of the junction left unmatched. The CDR3 is CAWSVRAGGPRAKNIQYF. The CDR3 DNA follows: TGTGCCTGGAGTGTACGTGCGGGAGGGCCGAGAGCCAAAAACATTCAGTACTTC. Supplemented by reference TRBV30 and TRBJ2-4, the full variable domain reads SQTIHQWPATLVQPVGSPLSLECTVEGTSNPNLYWYRQAAGRGLQLLFYSVGIGQISSEVPQNLSASRPQDRQFILSSKKLLLSDSGFYLCAWSVRAGGPRAKNIQYFGAGTRLSVL.

This chain's CDR3 is CASSLERFTDTQYF. The CDR3 DNA sequence: TGTGCCAGCAGCTTAGAAAGGTTCACAGATACGCAGTATTTT. The chain is built from TRBV7-9 and TRBJ2-3; D unclear. Germline V gene sequence: CDR1 SEHNR, CDR2 FQNEAQ (reference sequence). Trimming shortened V by 1 base and J by 2 bases, and 7 bases separated the two germline ends. CDR3 length equals 14 residues.

This clone was observed a few times. The V and J genes are TRBV25-1 and TRBJ1-1; tentative D call: TRBD1 (6 bases). The CDR3 extends over 14 amino acids. The germline V gene has CDR1 MGHDK and CDR2 SYGVNS. Trimming took off 5 bases at V and 5 bases at J, with 15 bases between the two ends. CDR3 in DNA: TGTGCCAGCAGTCTACAGGGAGGTGAGACTGAAGCTTTCTTT. Translating gives CASSLQGGETEAFF. The full variable domain, its missing parts supplied by reference TRBV25-1 and TRBJ1-1, is EADIYQTPRYLVIGTGKKITLECSQTMGHDKMYWYQQDPGMELHLIHYSYGVNSTEKGDLSSESTVSRIRTEHFPLTLESARPSHTSQYLCASSLQGGETEAFFGQGTRLTVV.

This chain joins TRBV10-3 and TRBJ1-2; TRBD1 agrees at 9 bases. V gave up 3 bases and J gave up 6 bases; unmatched junction bases: 11. The CDR3 runs 16 residues. Germline values: CDR1 ENHRY, CDR2 SYGVKD. CDR3 nucleotides: TGTGCCATCAGTGATCACCCGACAGGGGGAATGGATGGCTACACCTTC. This gives the protein CAISDHPTGGMDGYTF.

In its sample, this clone was seen a few times. V and J are TRBV7-3 and TRBJ2-1, with a possible D match to TRBD2 (6 bases). V was clipped by 5 bases and J by 8 bases, with 19 bases between them. From germline, CDR1 is SGHTA and CDR2 FQGTGA. The CDR3 spans 15 residues. The CDR3 DNA reads as TGTGCCAGCAGCCCCGGTGCCGGGAGAGGGGATGAGCAGTTCTTC. This gives the protein CASSPGAGRGDEQFF.

This rearrangement joins TRBV30 to TRBJ2-1; no firm D call. Trimming removed 4 bases at V and 4 bases at J, with 8 bases between. The germline gives CDR1 GTSNPN, CDR2 SVGIG (reference sequence). CDR3 size: 12 residues. The CDR3 DNA follows: TGTGCCTGGACGACGGCATACAATGAGCAGTTCTTC. Its translation: CAWTTAYNEQFF.

The chain employs TRBV6-6 and TRBJ2-3; D is perhaps TRBD1 (6 bases). CDR3 length: 12 residues. Germline V gene sequence: CDR1 MNHNY, CDR2 SVGAGI (reference sequence). Trimming left V 5 bases short and J 8 bases short, with 11 bases between. The CDR3: CASSQQGLTQYF. The CDR3 nucleotides are TGTGCCAGCAGTCAACAGGGTCTTACGCAGTATTTT.

This clone is a singleton in its sample. The V and J genes are TRBV6-1 and TRBJ1-1, with a tentative D call TRBD1 (5 bases). The CDR3 length is 14 residues. Deletions cut 2 bases from V and 4 bases from J, with 11 bases between. CDR1 is MNHNS and CDR2 is SASEGT in the germline V gene. CDR3 in amino acids: CASSERRVSTEAFF. The CDR3 DNA sequence: TGTGCCAGCAGTGAACGCAGGGTCAGCACTGAAGCTTTCTTT.

The chain carries TRBV28 and TRBJ2-1; 7 bases align to TRBD2. Trimming cost V 1 base and J 7 bases; bases outside gene matches: 7. The CDR3 extends over 15 amino acids. Germline lookup yields CDR1 MDHEN and CDR2 SYDVKM. Here the CDR3 reads CASSLSSGKVNEQFF. The CDR3 DNA sequence: TGTGCCAGCAGTTTATCGAGCGGGAAGGTTAATGAGCAGTTCTTC.

This clone came up a few times. V is TRBV7-9 and J is TRBJ1-6; D not resolved. The germline CDR1 and CDR2 sequences are SEHNR and FQNEAQ (reference sequence). This CDR3 has 12 residues. V was shortened by 2 bases and J by 9 bases, with 5 bases between the two germline ends. DNA of the CDR3: TGTGCCAGCAGCTTACCCCTTTCACCCCTCCACTTT. Translated: CASSLPLSPLHF.

This chain links TRBV30 with TRBJ2-2; D gene unclear. Germline CDR1 and CDR2: GTSNPN and SVGIG (reference sequence). V lost 0 bases to trimming and J lost 2 bases, with 1 base between them. The CDR3 has 12 amino acids. CDR3 nucleotide sequence: TGTGCCTGGAGTGTCAACACCGGGGAGCTGTTTTTT. Translation gives CAWSVNTGELFF.

J is TRBJ1-1 and V is TRBV29-1; D unresolved. The germline gives CDR1 SQVTM, CDR2 ANQGSEA. V was pared by 2 bases and J by 0 bases, with 7 bases between. This CDR3 comprises 13 residues. The CDR3 sequence: CSVERRMNTEAFF. CDR3 coding DNA: TGCAGCGTTGAAAGACGGATGAACACTGAAGCTTTCTTT.

The table lists this clone with a few counts. The V and J genes are TRBV11-2 and TRBJ2-3, with 13 nucleotides matching TRBD2. Trimming cost V 3 bases and J 0 bases; bases outside gene matches: 6. This CDR3 spans 18 amino acids. In germline, CDR1 is SGHAT, CDR2 FQNNGV. CDR3 region: CASSLGLAGLTSTDTQYF. Here the CDR3 DNA reads TGTGCCAGCAGCTTGGGACTAGCGGGGCTTACTAGCACAGATACGCAGTATTTT.

V is TRBV5-4 and J is TRBJ1-2, with 8 bases aligning to TRBD1. With 2 bases clipped from V and 6 bases from J, the junction kept 6 bases outside the gene matches. Germline V gene data show CDR1 as SGHNT and CDR2 as YYREEE (reference sequence). CDR3 length equals 14 residues. The CDR3, as DNA: TGTGCCAGCAGCTTACCCAGGGGGCAAGATGGCTACACCTTC. Its protein is CASSLPRGQDGYTF.

The genes are TRBV4-1 and TRBJ2-7; tentative D call: TRBD1 (6 bases). V gave up 1 base and J gave up 0 bases, with 19 bases separating them. CDR3 length equals 18 residues. Germline V gene sequence: CDR1 MGHRA, CDR2 YSYEKL. In DNA form, the CDR3 reads TGCGCCAGCAGCCAAGTGGCCGCCAGGGGCCGGAGCTCCTACGAGCAGTACTTC. Translating gives CASSQVAARGRSSYEQYF.

The J gene is TRBJ1-5, the V gene TRBV5-1; a possible D gene is TRBD1 (5 bases). Germline V CDR1 and CDR2: SGHRS, YFSETQ. The CDR3 runs 13 residues. V lost 0 bases and J 5 bases, leaving 6 bases between the germline ends. This CDR3 reads CASSLGGYQPQHF. Here the CDR3 DNA reads TGCGCCAGCAGCTTGGGGGGCTATCAGCCCCAGCATTTT. Full variable domain (remainder filled in from reference TRBV5-1 and TRBJ1-5): KAGVTQTPRYLIKTRGQQVTLSCSPISGHRSVSWYQQTPGQGLQFLFEYFSETQRNKGNFPGRFSGRQFSNSRSEMNVSTLELGDSALYLCASSLGGYQPQHFGDGTRLSIL.

This clone was found a few times. This rearrangement joins TRBV29-1 to TRBJ1-1, with D maybe TRBD1 (5 bases). V was clipped by 2 bases and J by 1 base, with 11 bases between them. The CDR3 is 14 amino acids. Germline CDR1 reads SQVTM; CDR2 reads ANQGSEA. CDR3 DNA sequence: TGCAGCGTTGAAAGACGACAGACGAACACTGAAGCTTTCTTT. Residues: CSVERRQTNTEAFF.

The table lists this clone with a few counts. CDR3 DNA sequence: TGTGCCAGCAGTTACGGTCAGACCCAGTACTTC. Encoded protein: CASSYGQTQYF. The chain recombines TRBV6-5 with TRBJ2-5, with no clear D. Germline V gives CDR1 MNHEY, CDR2 SVGAGI. V gave up 2 bases and J gave up 6 bases, with 4 bases separating them. This CDR3 region has 11 residues.

The chain recombines TRBV29-1 with TRBJ1-6, with 9 bases aligning to TRBD1. CDR1 is SQVTM and CDR2 is ANQGSEA in the germline V gene. This CDR3 is 13 amino acids long. V gave up 7 bases and J gave up 8 bases; unmatched junction bases: 6. As DNA, the CDR3 is TGCAGCGGTGGGGGACAGGGTGATTCACCCCTCCACTTT. It codes for CSGGGQGDSPLHF.

This clone was found a few times. The CDR3 spells CASSRSLVGGTDTQYF. The CDR3 DNA sequence: TGCGCCAGCAGCCGAAGTCTTGTTGGGGGGACAGATACGCAGTATTTT. The chain uses TRBV4-1 and TRBJ2-3, with a tentative D call TRBD2 (6 bases). CDR3 length: 16 residues. Per the germline V gene, CDR1 is MGHRA and CDR2 is YSYEKL. V lost 4 bases and J lost 3, with 17 bases in between.

The chain links TRBV5-1 to TRBJ1-1, with a tentative D call TRBD1 (6 bases). The CDR3 totals 14 residues. Trimming removed 0 bases at V and 3 bases at J, with 9 bases between. The germline gives CDR1 SGHRS, CDR2 YFSETQ. CDR3 DNA: TGCGCCAGCAGCTTGGTTCCAGGGGACACTGAAGCTTTCTTT. Translation gives CASSLVPGDTEAFF.

This clone was picked up a small number of times. The chain couples TRBV11-2 to TRBJ2-7; 13 bases align to TRBD2. The junction had 7 bases not matched to a gene; V was cut back by 5 bases and J by 0 bases. CDR1 is SGHAT, CDR2 FQNNGV, per germline. The CDR3 totals 17 residues. The DNA of the CDR3 is TGTGCCAGCAGCCCCCTACGGACTAGCGGGAGCTCCTACGAGCAGTACTTC. This encodes CASSPLRTSGSSYEQYF.

In this sample, this clone turned up a few times. The chain is built from TRBV7-9 and TRBJ2-1; D remains unclear. The germline V and J ends were trimmed by 5 bases and 7 bases, with 12 bases remaining between them. Germline loops: CDR1 SEHNR, CDR2 FQNEAQ (reference sequence). CDR3 length: 13 residues. CDR3 amino acids: CASSLEIENEQFF. CDR3 DNA: TGTGCCAGCAGCCTAGAGATTGAGAATGAGCAGTTCTTC.

This clone was recorded a few times. The V and J genes are TRBV7-2 and TRBJ1-5; D is unclear. V was shortened by 1 base and J by 5 bases, with 6 bases between the two germline ends. CDR1 is SGHTA and CDR2 is FQGNSA in the germline V gene. This CDR3 is 13 amino acids long. The DNA of the CDR3 is TGTGCCAGCAGCTTAGTACGCGATCAGCCCCAGCATTTT. It yields the protein CASSLVRDQPQHF. Based on the CDR3 plus reference TRBV7-2 and TRBJ1-5, the full variable domain is GAGVSQSPSNKVTEKGKDVELRCDPISGHTALYWYRQSLGQGLEFLIYFQGNSAPDKSGLPSDRFSAERTGGSVSTLTIQRTQQEDSAVYLCASSLVRDQPQHFGDGTRLSIL.

This clone turned up a few times. This rearrangement joins TRBV25-1 to TRBJ2-5; the D is unclear. The CDR3 spans 13 residues. CDR1 MGHDK and CDR2 SYGVNS come from the germline V gene. Trimming stripped 5 bases from V and 5 bases from J, with 12 bases between. CDR3 in amino acids: CASSPRLWETQYF. The CDR3 DNA reads TGTGCCAGCAGTCCCCGACTGTGGGAGACCCAGTACTTC. Supplemented by reference TRBV25-1 and TRBJ2-5, the full variable domain reads EADIYQTPRYLVIGTGKKITLECSQTMGHDKMYWYQQDPGMELHLIHYSYGVNSTEKGDLSSESTVSRIRTEHFPLTLESARPSHTSQYLCASSPRLWETQYFGPGTRLLVL.

V usage is TRBV6-6 and J usage is TRBJ2-7, with D tentatively TRBD2 (5 bases). Germline V gene data show CDR1 as MNHNY and CDR2 as SVGAGI (reference sequence). The CDR3 consists of 14 residues. The V end lost 7 bases, the J end lost 6 bases, and 19 bases lay between the germline ends. CDR3 sequence reads: CASNHRDRSGEQYF. As DNA, the CDR3 is TGTGCCAGCAATCATCGGGATCGGTCCGGCGAGCAGTACTTC.

The rearrangement uses TRBV5-1 and TRBJ2-1, with 10 bases identical to TRBD2. The germline V gene encodes CDR1 SGHRS and CDR2 YFSETQ. The CDR3 has 16 amino acids. With 4 bases clipped from V and 12 bases from J, the junction kept 16 bases outside the gene matches. CDR3 residues: CASSAGTSGTEGRQFF. Here the CDR3 DNA reads TGCGCCAGCAGCGCAGGTACTAGCGGGACAGAGGGTCGGCAGTTCTTC.

The V call is TRBV5-1, the J call TRBJ2-7; 7 positions agree with TRBD1. This CDR3 is built from 13 residues. Looked up from germline, CDR1 is SGHRS and CDR2 is YFSETQ. Unmatched junction bases numbered 3, after V lost 3 bases and J lost 3 bases. The CDR3 spells CASSSTGDYEQYF. DNA of the CDR3: TGCGCCAGCAGCTCTACAGGGGACTACGAGCAGTACTTC.

V gene TRBV5-4 combines with J gene TRBJ1-2, with D possibly matching TRBD1 (6 bases). The germline V gene encodes CDR1 SGHNT and CDR2 YYREEE (reference sequence). Trimming left V 0 bases short and J 2 bases short, with 11 bases between. The CDR3 totals 15 residues. CDR3 DNA sequence: TGTGCCAGCAGCTTGGGAGTGGACAGCAACTATGGCTACACCTTC. Protein sequence: CASSLGVDSNYGYTF.